Only a few counts were recorded for the clone carrying this T cell receptor beta chain. Antigen: not known. Profiled with immunoSEQ multiplex PCR; TCRdb holds only in-frame clones, not every one. The repertoire holds thousands of clones, with roughly 80% as singletons. The adjacent normal breast tissue was taken roughly 1.8-4 cm from the tumor. The data originate from a study of early stage breast cancer tumors. V shed 5 bases and J shed 2 bases, with 13 bases lying between them. The CDR3 is 14 residues long. Germline CDR1 is MNHEY and CDR2 is SVGAGI. Study outcomes and limitations: Compared with adjacent normal breast, tumors showed about 2.4-fold denser, more clonal T cells.

The source is a person between 55 and 69 years old with breast cancer. The chain joins TRBV6-5 to TRBJ2-7; possible D gene TRBD2, 5 bases. The sequenced material came from normal breast tissue next to the tumor. CDR3 DNA: TGTGCCAGCAGTAGCGGAATCGGAACCTACGAGCAGTACTTC. Its protein product is CASSSGIGTYEQYF.